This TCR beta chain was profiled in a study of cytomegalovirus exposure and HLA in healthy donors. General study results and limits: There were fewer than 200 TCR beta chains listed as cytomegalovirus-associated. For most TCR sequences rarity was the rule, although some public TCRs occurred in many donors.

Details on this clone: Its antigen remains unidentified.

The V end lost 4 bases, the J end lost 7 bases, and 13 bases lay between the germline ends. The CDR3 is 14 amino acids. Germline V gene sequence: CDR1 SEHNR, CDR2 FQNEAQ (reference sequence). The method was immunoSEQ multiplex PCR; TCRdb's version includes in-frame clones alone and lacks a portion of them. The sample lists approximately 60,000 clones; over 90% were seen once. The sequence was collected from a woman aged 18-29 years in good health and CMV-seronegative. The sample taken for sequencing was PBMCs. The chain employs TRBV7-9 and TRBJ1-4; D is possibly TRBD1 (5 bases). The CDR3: CASSSNPGFEKLFF. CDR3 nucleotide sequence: TGTGCCAGCAGCTCGAACCCAGGGTTTGAAAAACTGTTTTTT.